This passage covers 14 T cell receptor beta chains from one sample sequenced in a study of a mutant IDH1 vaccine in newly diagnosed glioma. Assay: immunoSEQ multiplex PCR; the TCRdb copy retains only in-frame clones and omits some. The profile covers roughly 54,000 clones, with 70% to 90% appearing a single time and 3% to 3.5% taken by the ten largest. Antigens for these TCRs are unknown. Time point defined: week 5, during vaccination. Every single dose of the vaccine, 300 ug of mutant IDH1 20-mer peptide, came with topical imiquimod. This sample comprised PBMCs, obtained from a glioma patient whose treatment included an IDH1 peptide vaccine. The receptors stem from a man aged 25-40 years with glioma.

In DNA, the CDR3 is TGTGCCAGCAATCGGGGAAACCCTAGCACAGATACGCAGTATTTT. Residues: CASNRGNPSTDTQYF. This rearrangement joins TRBV2 to TRBJ2-3, with D tentatively TRBD2 (5 bases). Germline V CDR1 and CDR2: SNHLY, FYNNEI. Trimming cost V 7 bases and J 0 bases, with 14 bases left between them. The CDR3 contains 15 residues. The whole variable domain, remainder taken from reference TRBV2 and TRBJ2-3, is EPEVTQTPSHQVTQMGQEVILRCVPISNHLYFYWYRQILGQKVEFLVSFYNNEISEKSEIFDDQFSVERPDGSNFTLKIRSTKLEDSAMYFCASNRGNPSTDTQYFGPGTRLTVL.

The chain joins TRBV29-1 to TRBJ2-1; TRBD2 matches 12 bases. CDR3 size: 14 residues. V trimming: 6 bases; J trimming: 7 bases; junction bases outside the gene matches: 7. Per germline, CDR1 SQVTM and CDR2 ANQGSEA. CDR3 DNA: TGCAGCGTGTCCCGACTAGCGGGGGAAAATGAGCAGTTCTTC. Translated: CSVSRLAGENEQFF.

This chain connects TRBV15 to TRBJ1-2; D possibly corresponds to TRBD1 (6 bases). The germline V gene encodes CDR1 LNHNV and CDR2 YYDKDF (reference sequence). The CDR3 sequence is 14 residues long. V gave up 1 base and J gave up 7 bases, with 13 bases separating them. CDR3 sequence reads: CATSRVTGWGGYTF. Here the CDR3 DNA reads TGTGCCACCAGCAGAGTAACAGGGTGGGGTGGCTACACCTTC.

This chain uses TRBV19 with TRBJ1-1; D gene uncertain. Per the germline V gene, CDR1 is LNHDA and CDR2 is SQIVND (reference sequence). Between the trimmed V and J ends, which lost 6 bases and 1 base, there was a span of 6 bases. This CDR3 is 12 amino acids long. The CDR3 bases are TGTGCCAGTAGACCCGGGAACACTGAAGCTTTCTTT. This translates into CASRPGNTEAFF.

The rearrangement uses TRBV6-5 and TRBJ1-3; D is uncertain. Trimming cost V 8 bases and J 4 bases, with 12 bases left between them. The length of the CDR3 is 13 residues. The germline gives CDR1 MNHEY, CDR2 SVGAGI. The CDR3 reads CASSTGYGNTIYF. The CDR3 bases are TGTGCCAGCTCTACGGGCTACGGAAACACCATATATTTT.

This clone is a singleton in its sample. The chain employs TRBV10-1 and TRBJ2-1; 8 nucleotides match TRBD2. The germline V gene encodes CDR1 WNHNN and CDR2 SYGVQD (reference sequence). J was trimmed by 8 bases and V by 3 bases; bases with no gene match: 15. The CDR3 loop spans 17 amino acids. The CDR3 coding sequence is TGCGCCAGCAGTGAAGTTAAGGTAGCGGGGTTGTCTCATGAGCAGTTCTTC. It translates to CASSEVKVAGLSHEQFF.

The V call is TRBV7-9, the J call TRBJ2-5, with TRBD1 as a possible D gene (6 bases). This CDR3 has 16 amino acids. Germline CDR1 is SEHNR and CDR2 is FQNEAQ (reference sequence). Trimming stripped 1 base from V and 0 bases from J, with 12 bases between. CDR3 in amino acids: CASSLGTESYQETQYF. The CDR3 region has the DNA TGTGCCAGCAGCTTAGGGACAGAGTCGTACCAAGAGACCCAGTACTTC.

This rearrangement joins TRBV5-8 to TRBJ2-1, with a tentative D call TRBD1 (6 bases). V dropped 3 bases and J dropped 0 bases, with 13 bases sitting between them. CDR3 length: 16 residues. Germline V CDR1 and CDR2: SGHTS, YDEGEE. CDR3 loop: CASSWGHSSSYNEQFF. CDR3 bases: TGTGCCAGCAGCTGGGGACACTCGAGCTCCTACAATGAGCAGTTCTTC.

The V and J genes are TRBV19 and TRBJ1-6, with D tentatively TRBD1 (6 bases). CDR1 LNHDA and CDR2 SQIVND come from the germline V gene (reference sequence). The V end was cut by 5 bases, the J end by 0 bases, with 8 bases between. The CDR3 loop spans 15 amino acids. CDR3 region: CASSDRSSYNSPLHF. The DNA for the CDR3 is TGTGCCAGTAGTGACAGGAGCTCCTATAATTCACCCCTCCACTTT.

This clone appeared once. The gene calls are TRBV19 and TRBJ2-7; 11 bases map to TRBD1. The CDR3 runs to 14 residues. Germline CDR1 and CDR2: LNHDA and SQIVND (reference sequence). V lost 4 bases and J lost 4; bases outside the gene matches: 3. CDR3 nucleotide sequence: TGTGCCAGTAGTACCGGGACAGGGGGGTACGAGCAGTACTTC. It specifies CASSTGTGGYEQYF.

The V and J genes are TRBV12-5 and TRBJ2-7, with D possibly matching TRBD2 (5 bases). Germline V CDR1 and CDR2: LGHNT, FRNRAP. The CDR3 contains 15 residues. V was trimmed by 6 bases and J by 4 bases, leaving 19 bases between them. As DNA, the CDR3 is TGTGCTAGTGGCCATTCGGGGAGCGGAAGGTACGAGCAGTACTTC. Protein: CASGHSGSGRYEQYF.

CDR3 sequence reads: CASSEAFTDYGYTF. CDR3 coding DNA: TGTGCCAGCAGTGAAGCCTTCACAGACTATGGCTACACCTTC. V usage is TRBV6-1 and J usage is TRBJ1-2; D is unclear. Germline V gene sequence: CDR1 MNHNS, CDR2 SASEGT. CDR3 length: 14 amino acids. V was clipped by 0 bases and J by 3 bases, with 8 bases between them.

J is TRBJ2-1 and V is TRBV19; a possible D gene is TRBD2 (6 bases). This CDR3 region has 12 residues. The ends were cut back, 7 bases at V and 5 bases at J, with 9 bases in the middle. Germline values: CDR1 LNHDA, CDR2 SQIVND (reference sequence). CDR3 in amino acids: CASTGGDNEQFF. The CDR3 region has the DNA TGTGCCAGTACCGGCGGGGACAATGAGCAGTTCTTC.

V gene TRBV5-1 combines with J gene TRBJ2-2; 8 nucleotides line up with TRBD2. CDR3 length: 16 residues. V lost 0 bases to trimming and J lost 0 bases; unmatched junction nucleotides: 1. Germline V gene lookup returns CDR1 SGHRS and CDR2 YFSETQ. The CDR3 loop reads CASSLVGGANTGELFF. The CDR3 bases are TGCGCCAGCAGCTTGGTCGGGGGGGCGAACACCGGGGAGCTGTTTTTT.